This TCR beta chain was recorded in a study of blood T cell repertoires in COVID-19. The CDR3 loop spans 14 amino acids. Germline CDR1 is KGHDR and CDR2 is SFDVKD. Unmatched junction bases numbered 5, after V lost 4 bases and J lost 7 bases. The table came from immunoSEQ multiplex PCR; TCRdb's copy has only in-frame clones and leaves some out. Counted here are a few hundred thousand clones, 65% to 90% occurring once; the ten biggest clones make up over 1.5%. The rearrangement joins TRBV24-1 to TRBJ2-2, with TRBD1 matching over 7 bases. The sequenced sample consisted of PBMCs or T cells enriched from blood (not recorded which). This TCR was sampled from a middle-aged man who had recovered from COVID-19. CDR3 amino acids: CATSEGGVDGELFF. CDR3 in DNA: TGTGCCACCAGTGAAGGGGGCGTGGACGGGGAGCTGTTTTTT.